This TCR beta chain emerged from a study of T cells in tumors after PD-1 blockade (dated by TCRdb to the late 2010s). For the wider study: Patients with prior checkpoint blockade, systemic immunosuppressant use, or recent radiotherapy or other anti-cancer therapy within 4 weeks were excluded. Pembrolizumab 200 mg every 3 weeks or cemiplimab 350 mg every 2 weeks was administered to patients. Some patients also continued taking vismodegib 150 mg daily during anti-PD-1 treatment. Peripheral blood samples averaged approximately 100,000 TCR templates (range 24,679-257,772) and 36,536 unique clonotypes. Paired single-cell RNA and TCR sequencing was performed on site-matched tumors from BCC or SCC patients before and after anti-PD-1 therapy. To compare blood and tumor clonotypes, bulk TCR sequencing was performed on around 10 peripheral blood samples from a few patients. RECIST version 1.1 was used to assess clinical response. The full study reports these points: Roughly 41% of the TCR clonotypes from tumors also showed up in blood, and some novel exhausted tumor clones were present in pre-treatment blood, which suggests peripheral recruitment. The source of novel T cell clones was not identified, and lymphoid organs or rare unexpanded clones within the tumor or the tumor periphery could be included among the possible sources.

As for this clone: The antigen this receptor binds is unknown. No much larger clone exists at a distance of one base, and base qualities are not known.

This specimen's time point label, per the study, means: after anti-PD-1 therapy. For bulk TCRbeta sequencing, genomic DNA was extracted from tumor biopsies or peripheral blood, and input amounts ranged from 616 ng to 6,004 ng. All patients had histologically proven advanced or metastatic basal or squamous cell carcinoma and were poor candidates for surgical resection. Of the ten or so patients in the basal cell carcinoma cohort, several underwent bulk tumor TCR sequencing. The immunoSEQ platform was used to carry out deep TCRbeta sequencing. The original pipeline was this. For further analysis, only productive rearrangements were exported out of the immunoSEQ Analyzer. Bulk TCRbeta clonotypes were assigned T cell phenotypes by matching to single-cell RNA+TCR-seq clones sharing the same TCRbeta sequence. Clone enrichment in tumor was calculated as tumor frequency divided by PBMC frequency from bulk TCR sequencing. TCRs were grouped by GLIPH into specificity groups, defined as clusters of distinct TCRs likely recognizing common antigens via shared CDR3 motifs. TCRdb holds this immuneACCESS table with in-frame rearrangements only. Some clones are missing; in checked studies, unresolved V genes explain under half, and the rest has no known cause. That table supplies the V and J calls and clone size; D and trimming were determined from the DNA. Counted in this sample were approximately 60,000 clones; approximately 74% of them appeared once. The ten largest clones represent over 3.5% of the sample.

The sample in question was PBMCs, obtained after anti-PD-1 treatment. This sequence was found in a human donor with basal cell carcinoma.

Here is the DNA: TGTGCCAGCAGCTTAATGGGGTATAGCAATCAGCCCCAGCATTTT. Its protein is CASSLMGYSNQPQHF. The rearrangement joined TRBV7-2 to TRBJ1-5; no D gene call is confident. Taken from the germline V gene, the CDR1 and CDR2 loops are SGHTA and FQGNSA. V was cut back by 2 bases and J by 0 bases, leaving a gap of 8 bases between them. The CDR3 starts with the cysteine, ends with the phenylalanine, and has 15 residues. CDR3 DNA is the only sequence kept; it has 45 bases, read in frame from the first base.